The clone carrying this TCR beta chain has just one count. As yet, its antigen is unknown. Deletions cut 5 bases from V and 0 bases from J, with 17 bases between. The CDR3 extends over 17 amino acids. The germline CDR1 and CDR2 sequences are LNHDA and SQIVND (reference sequence). This sample was included in a study of cytomegalovirus exposure and HLA in healthy donors. Across the study: Within the Caucasian-associated ancestry cluster were roughly 81% of the roughly 430 genotyped donors.

The PCR ran on 60 Vbeta and 13 Jbeta primers. In the original analysis: About 12 million shared chains were among the roughly 80 million unique TCR beta chains that a later analysis counted. Profiling relied on immunoSEQ multiplex PCR, and the TCRdb table lists in-frame clones only, not all of them. V, J and clone size are those of that table, while D and trimming were read from the DNA. The table lists 150,000 to 200,000 clones, over 65% of them singletons. General study findings and limits: The sole available immune exposure information was CMV serostatus. When a later analysis compared HLA-associated TCR beta chains with equally common others, the HLA-associated chains turned out to be more clonally expanded and to have lower generation probabilities.

This receptor was taken from a man aged 35-49 years in good health and CMV-seropositive. Sequenced sample: PBMCs. This chain uses TRBV19 with TRBJ1-5, with TRBD1 as a possible D gene (5 bases). The CDR3, as DNA: TGTGCCAGTAGTCGCGGCGGTCTGGGGGGTAGCAATCAGCCCCAGCATTTT. Protein product: CASSRGGLGGSNQPQHF.